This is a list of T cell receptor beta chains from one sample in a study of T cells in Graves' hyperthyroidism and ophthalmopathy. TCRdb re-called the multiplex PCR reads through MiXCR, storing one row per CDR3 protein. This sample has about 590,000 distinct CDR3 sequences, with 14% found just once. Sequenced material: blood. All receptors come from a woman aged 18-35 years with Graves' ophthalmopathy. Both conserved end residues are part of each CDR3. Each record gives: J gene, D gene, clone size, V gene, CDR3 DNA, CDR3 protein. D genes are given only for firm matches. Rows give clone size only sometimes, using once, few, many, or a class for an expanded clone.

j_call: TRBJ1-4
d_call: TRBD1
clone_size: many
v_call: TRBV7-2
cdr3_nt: TGTGCCAGCAGACAGGGGACAACTAATGAAAAACTGTTTTTT
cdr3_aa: CASRQGTTNEKLFF

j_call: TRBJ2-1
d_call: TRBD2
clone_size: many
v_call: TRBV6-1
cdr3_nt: TGTGCCAGCAGTTCGTGGACTAGCGGGAATTCCGACAATGAGCAGTTCTTC
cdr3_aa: CASSSWTSGNSDNEQFF

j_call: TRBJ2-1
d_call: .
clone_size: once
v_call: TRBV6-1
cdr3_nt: TGTGCCAGCAGTGAGAGAGTCAGGGGTTTTTGGAGGAGTTACAATGAGCAGTTCTTC
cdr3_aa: CASSERVRGFWRSYNEQFF

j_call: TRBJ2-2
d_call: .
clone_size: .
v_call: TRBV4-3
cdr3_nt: TGCGCCAGCAGCCAAGATCCGTGGACCGCGAACACCGGGGAGCTGTTTTTT
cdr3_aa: CASSQDPWTANTGELFF

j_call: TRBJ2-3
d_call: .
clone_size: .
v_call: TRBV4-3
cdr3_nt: TGCGCCAGCAGCCAAGCCAACTGTGCAGATACGCAGTATTTT
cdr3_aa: CASSQANCADTQYF

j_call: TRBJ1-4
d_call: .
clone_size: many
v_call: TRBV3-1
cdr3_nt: TGTGCCAGCAGCCCCCCCGAAGCAGAAAAACTGTTTTTT
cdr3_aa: CASSPPEAEKLFF

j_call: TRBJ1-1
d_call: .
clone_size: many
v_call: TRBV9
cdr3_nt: TGTGCCAGCAGCTACCACACAGGGACCTTGGACACTGAAGCTTTCTTT
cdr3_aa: CASSYHTGTLDTEAFF

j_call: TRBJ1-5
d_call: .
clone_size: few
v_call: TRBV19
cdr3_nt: TGTGCCAGTAGTTCTCAGGCTCATCAGCCCCAGCATTTT
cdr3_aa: CASSSQAHQPQHF

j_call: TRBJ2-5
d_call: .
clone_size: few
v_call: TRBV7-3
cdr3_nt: TGTGCCAGCAGCTTAAGTGGGGGGCTAGAGACCCAGTACTTC
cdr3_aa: CASSLSGGLETQYF

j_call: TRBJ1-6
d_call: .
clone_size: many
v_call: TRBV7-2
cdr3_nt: TGTGCCAGCAGCTTGGGACCGGGACGCCAAATGGGGAGTTCACCCCTCCACTTT
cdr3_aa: CASSLGPGRQMGSSPLHF

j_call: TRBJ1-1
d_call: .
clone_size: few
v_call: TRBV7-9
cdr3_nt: TGTACCAGCAGCTTAGGCGGCACTGAAGCTTTCTTT
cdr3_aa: CTSSLGGTEAFF

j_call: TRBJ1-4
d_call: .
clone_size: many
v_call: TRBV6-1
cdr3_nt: TGTGCCAGCAGTCCCGAAGGGTTAAAAAATGAAAAACTGTTTTTT
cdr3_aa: CASSPEGLKNEKLFF

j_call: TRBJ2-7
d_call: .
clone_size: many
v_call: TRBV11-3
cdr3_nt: TGTGCCAGCAGCTTAACCGAGTATTACGAGCAGTACTTC
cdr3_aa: CASSLTEYYEQYF

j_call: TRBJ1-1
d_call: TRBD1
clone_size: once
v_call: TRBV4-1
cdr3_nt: TGCGCCAGCAGCCAAGTCGGACAGGGGGCACGGAACACTGAAGCTTTCTTT
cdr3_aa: CASSQVGQGARNTEAFF

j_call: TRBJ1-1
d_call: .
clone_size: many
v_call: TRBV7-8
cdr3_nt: TGTGCCAGCAGCCTCACGGTCGGTTGGGACACTGAAGCTTTCTTT
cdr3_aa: CASSLTVGWDTEAFF

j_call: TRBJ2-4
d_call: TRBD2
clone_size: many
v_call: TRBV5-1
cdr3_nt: TGCGCCAGCAGCTTGGACCCGGGGACTAGCGGGTACAAAAACATTCAGTACTTC
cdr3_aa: CASSLDPGTSGYKNIQYF

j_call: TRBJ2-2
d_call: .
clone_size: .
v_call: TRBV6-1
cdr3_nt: TGTGCCAGCAGCCGCACAGTGACGAACACCGGGGAGCTGTTTTTT
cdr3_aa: CASSRTVTNTGELFF

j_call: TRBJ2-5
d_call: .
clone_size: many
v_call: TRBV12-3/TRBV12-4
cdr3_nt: TGTGCCAGCATCCCGAGTAGGGGGGAAGAGACCCAGTACTTC
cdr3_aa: CASIPSRGEETQYF

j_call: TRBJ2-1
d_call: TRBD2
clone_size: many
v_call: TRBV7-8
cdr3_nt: TGTGCCAGCAGCGGGGGGGTGGCGGGGACCCTCGATGAGCAGTTCTTC
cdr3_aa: CASSGGVAGTLDEQFF

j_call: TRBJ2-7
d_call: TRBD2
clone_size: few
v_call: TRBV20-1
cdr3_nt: TGCAGTGCCCCGACTAGCGGAGAAAATTACGAGCAGTACTTC
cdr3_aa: CSAPTSGENYEQYF

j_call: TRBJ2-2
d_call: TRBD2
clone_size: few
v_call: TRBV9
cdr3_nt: TGTGCCAGCAGCCGCGCCCTGACTAGCGGGAGAGGAACCGGGGAGCTGTTTTTT
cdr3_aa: CASSRALTSGRGTGELFF

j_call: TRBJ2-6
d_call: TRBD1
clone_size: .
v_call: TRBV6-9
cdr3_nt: TGTGCCAGCAGTTATCCGGGACAGACACTCTCTGGGGCCAACGTCCTGACTTTC
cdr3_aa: CASSYPGQTLSGANVLTF

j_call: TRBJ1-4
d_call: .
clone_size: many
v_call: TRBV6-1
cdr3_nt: TGTGCCAGCAGTTTAACGGACAGCGGTAATGAAAAACTGTTTTTT
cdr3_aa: CASSLTDSGNEKLFF

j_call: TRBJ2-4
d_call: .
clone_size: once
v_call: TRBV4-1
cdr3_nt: TGCGCCAGCAGCCCAGACTCCTTAGCCAAAAACATTCAGTACTTC
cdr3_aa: CASSPDSLAKNIQYF

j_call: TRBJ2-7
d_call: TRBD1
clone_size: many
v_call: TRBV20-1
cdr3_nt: TGCAGTGCAACCAACAGGGGGTACTACGAGCAGTACTTC
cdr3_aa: CSATNRGYYEQYF

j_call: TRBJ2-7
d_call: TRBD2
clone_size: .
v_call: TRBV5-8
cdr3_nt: TGTGCCAGCAGCTACCTAGCGGGAGGGTCCTACGAGCAGTACTTC
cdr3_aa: CASSYLAGGSYEQYF

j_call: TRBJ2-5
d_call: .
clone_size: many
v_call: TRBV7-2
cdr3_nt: TGTGCCAGCAGCTGGGCCTCTGGAGGGCAAGAGACCCAGTACTTC
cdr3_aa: CASSWASGGQETQYF

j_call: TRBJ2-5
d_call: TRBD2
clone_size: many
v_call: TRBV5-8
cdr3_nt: TGTGCCAGCAGCCCCCCCCCTAGCGGCCGTTACCAAGAGACCCAGTACTTC
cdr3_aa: CASSPPPSGRYQETQYF

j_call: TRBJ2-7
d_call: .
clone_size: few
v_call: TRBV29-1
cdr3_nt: TGCAGCGTTGTGGCCCGTACCTCCTACGAGCAGTACTTC
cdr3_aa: CSVVARTSYEQYF

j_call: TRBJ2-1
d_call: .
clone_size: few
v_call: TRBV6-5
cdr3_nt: TGTGCCAGCAGTTACAGACGGGGCACCTACAATGAGCAGTTCTTC
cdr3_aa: CASSYRRGTYNEQFF

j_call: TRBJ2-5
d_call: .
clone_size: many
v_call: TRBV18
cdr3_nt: TGTGCCAGCTCCCCGCAGTCAAGACAAGAGACCCAGTACTTC
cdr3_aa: CASSPQSRQETQYF

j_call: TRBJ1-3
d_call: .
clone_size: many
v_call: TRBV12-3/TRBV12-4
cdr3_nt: TGTGCCAGCAGTTTAGCTACAGGACCTTGGAACTCTGGAAACACCATATATTTT
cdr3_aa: CASSLATGPWNSGNTIYF

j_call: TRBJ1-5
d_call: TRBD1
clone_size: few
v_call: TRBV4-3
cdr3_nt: TGCGCCAGCAGCCTCTGGACAGGGAGTGGCCAGCCCCAGCATTTT
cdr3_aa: CASSLWTGSGQPQHF

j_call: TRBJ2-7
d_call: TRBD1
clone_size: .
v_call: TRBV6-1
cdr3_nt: TGTGCCAGCAGTCTAGACAGGGGAATATACGAGCAGCACTTC
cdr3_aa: CASSLDRGIYEQHF

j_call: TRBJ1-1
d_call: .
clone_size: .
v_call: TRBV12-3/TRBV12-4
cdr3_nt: TGTGCCAGCAGTTTGCCCCCTATGAACACTGAAGCTTTCTTT
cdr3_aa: CASSLPPMNTEAFF

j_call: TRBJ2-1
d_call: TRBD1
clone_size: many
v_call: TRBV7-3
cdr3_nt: TGTGCCAGCAGCTTAAACCAGGGGGCATACAATGAGCAGTTCTTC
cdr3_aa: CASSLNQGAYNEQFF

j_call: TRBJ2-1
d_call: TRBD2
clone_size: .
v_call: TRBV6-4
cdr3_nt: TGTGCCAAGCGGGACTACAATAAGCAGTTCTTC
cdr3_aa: CAKRDYNKQFF

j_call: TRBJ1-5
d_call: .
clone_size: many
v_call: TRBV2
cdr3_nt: TGTGCCAGCAGTTCGAGACAGGATAGCAATCAGCCCCAGCATTTT
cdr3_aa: CASSSRQDSNQPQHF

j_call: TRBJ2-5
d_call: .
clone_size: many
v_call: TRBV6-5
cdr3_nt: TGTGCCAGCAGTTACTCCTCAGGGAGGTCAGAGACCCAGTACTTC
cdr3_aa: CASSYSSGRSETQYF

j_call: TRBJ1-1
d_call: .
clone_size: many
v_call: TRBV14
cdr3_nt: TGTGCCAGCAGCCAACTCGGGACGAACACTGAAGCTTTCTTT
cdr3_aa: CASSQLGTNTEAFF

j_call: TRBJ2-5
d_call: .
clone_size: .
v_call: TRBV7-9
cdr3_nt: TGTGCCAGCAGCTTAGGATCGGGAGAGACCCAGTACTTC
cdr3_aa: CASSLGSGETQYF

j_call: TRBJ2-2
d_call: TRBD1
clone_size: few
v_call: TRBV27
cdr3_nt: TGTGCCAGCAGTCGCGGACAGGTGGGCACCGGGGAGCTGTTTTTT
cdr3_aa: CASSRGQVGTGELFF

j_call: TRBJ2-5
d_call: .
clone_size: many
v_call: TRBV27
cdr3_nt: TGTGCCAGCAGTTCCTTCGCAGGAATCCAAGAGACCCAGTACTTC
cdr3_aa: CASSSFAGIQETQYF

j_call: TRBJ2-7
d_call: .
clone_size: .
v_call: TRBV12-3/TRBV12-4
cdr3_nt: TGTGCCAGCAGTTCAACGATACAGGAACAACTGTTATACGAGCAGTACTTC
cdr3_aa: CASSSTIQEQLLYEQYF

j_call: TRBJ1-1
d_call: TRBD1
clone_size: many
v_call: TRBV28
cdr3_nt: TGTGCCAGCAGCGCCCACGGACAGGGGGCGGGTGAAGCTTTCTTT
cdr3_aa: CASSAHGQGAGEAFF

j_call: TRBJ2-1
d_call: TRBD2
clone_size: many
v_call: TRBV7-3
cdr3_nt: TGTGCCAGCAGCCGGGGGAGGGATGAGCAGTTCTTC
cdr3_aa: CASSRGRDEQFF

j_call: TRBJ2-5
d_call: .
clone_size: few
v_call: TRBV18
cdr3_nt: TGTGCCAGCTCACCACCCGGAACCCGGGCAAAAGAGACCCAGTACTTC
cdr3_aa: CASSPPGTRAKETQYF

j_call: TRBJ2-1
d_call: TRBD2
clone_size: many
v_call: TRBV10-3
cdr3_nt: TGTGCCATCAGTGAGTCGGGGACTAGCGGGATGAATGAGCAGTTCTTC
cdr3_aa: CAISESGTSGMNEQFF

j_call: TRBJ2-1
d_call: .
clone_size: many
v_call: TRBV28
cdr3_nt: TGTGCCAGCAGTTTTATGCAGGGTTCTTCAGGCTCCTACAATGAGCAGTTCTTC
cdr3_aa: CASSFMQGSSGSYNEQFF

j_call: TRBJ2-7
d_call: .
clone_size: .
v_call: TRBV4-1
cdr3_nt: TGCGCCAGCAGCCACAGAATGGGGACGGGCTACGAGCAGTACTTC
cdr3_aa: CASSHRMGTGYEQYF

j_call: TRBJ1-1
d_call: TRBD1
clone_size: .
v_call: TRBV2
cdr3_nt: TGTGCCAGCAGTAAAGGACAGGGGCTGAACACTGAAGCTTTCTTT
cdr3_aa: CASSKGQGLNTEAFF

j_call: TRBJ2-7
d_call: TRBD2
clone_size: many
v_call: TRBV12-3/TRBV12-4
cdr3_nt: TGTGCCAGCAGTGGCCTAGCGGGGGCCAGGGACGAGCAGTACTTC
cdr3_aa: CASSGLAGARDEQYF

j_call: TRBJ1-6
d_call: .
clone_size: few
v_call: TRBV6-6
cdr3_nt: TGTGCCAGCAGTTACTCGCAGGGAAATTCACCCCTCCACTTT
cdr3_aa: CASSYSQGNSPLHF

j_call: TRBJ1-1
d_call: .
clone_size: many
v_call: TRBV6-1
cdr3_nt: TGTGCCAGCATTCCCGGTTGGGGGATGAACACTGAAGCTTTCTTT
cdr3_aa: CASIPGWGMNTEAFF